Listed below are T cell receptor beta chains from one sample, sequenced in a study of control samples from healthy donors and cancer patients. Profiling relied on immunoSEQ multiplex PCR, and the TCRdb table lists in-frame clones only, not all of them. In the table there are 170,000 or so clones, approximately 94% of which are singletons. The specimen sequenced was blood. These receptors came from a woman aged 18 to 35 in good health. The CDR3 runs from the conserved cysteine through the conserved F or W. Fields, in order: D gene, J gene, clone size, V gene, CDR3 DNA, CDR3 protein. D genes are given only for firm matches. Clone size is stated in some rows and not others, as once, few, many or a class when expanded.

D gene: NA; J gene: TRBJ2-1; clone size: NA; V gene: TRBV28; CDR3 DNA: TGTGCCAGCAGTCCCTCCTCCTACAATGAGCAGTTCTTC; CDR3 protein: CASSPSSYNEQFF
D gene: TRBD1; J gene: TRBJ2-2; clone size: NA; V gene: TRBV4-2; CDR3 DNA: TGTGCCAGCAGCCGCTCACAGGGGTGGGCCGGGGAGCTGTTTTTT; CDR3 protein: CASSRSQGWAGELFF
D gene: TRBD1; J gene: TRBJ1-1; clone size: NA; V gene: TRBV25-1; CDR3 DNA: TGTGCCAGCAGCTCTGGACAGGGATGGACTGAAGCTTTCTTT; CDR3 protein: CASSSGQGWTEAFF
D gene: NA; J gene: TRBJ2-1; clone size: NA; V gene: TRBV5-5; CDR3 DNA: TGTGCCAGCAGCTTCTATTACTCTATAAATGAGCAGTTCTTC; CDR3 protein: CASSFYYSINEQFF
D gene: TRBD2; J gene: TRBJ2-3; clone size: NA; V gene: TRBV7-2; CDR3 DNA: TGTGCCAGCAGCTTAGGTAGCGGGAGGACGGCAGATACGCAGTATTTT; CDR3 protein: CASSLGSGRTADTQYF
D gene: TRBD2; J gene: TRBJ2-2; clone size: NA; V gene: TRBV11-3; CDR3 DNA: TGTGCCAGCAGCTCTCGAGCGGGGGGGTACACCGGGGAGCTGTTTTTT; CDR3 protein: CASSSRAGGYTGELFF
D gene: NA; J gene: TRBJ1-5; clone size: large; V gene: TRBV7-2; CDR3 DNA: TGTGCCAGCAGCGATGGTAGCAATCAGCCCCAGCATTTT; CDR3 protein: CASSDGSNQPQHF
D gene: NA; J gene: TRBJ2-1; clone size: NA; V gene: TRBV5-1; CDR3 DNA: TGCGGCAGGGGTCACGTCAGGGGCCGAGACTACAATGAGCAGTTCTTC; CDR3 protein: CGRGHVRGRDYNEQFF
D gene: NA; J gene: TRBJ2-7; clone size: few; V gene: TRBV4-1; CDR3 DNA: TGCGCCAGCAGCCAAGACCTTAAGCAGTACTTC; CDR3 protein: CASSQDLKQYF
D gene: TRBD1; J gene: TRBJ2-1; clone size: NA; V gene: TRBV19; CDR3 DNA: TGTGCCAGTACCCCAATGACAGGGGCCGTCTCCTACAATGAGCAGTTCTTC; CDR3 protein: CASTPMTGAVSYNEQFF
D gene: TRBD2; J gene: TRBJ2-7; clone size: NA; V gene: TRBV2; CDR3 DNA: TGTGCCGTCCTACCGGGACTAGCGGGAGAAGAGGGATCCTACGAGCAGTACTTC; CDR3 protein: CAVLPGLAGEEGSYEQYF
D gene: TRBD1; J gene: TRBJ2-4; clone size: NA; V gene: TRBV19; CDR3 DNA: TGTGCCAGTAGTATGTTACAGGGGTATAGCATTCAGTACTTC; CDR3 protein: CASSMLQGYSIQYF
D gene: TRBD1; J gene: TRBJ1-5; clone size: once; V gene: TRBV6-2/TRBV6-3; CDR3 DNA: TGTGCCAGCAGTTACGGGACAGCACGCAATCAGCCCCAGCATTTT; CDR3 protein: CASSYGTARNQPQHF
D gene: NA; J gene: TRBJ1-2; clone size: NA; V gene: TRBV14; CDR3 DNA: TGTGCCAGCAGCCAAGAATATTATGGCTACACCTTC; CDR3 protein: CASSQEYYGYTF
D gene: NA; J gene: TRBJ1-5; clone size: NA; V gene: TRBV9; CDR3 DNA: TGTGCCAGCAGCGTTGGGTGGTGGAGCAATCAGCCCCAGCATTTT; CDR3 protein: CASSVGWWSNQPQHF
D gene: NA; J gene: TRBJ1-2; clone size: NA; V gene: TRBV19; CDR3 DNA: TGTGCCAGTAGTATCAAAGGAACGACGGTGAACTATGGCTACACCTTC; CDR3 protein: CASSIKGTTVNYGYTF
D gene: TRBD1; J gene: TRBJ1-4; clone size: NA; V gene: TRBV11-2; CDR3 DNA: TGTGCCAGCAGCGCTCCTCCAGGGACAGATCATACAACTAATGAAAAACTGTTTTTT; CDR3 protein: CASSAPPGTDHTTNEKLFF
D gene: TRBD2; J gene: TRBJ2-1; clone size: NA; V gene: TRBV7-3; CDR3 DNA: TGTGCCAGCAGCCCTAGCGGGATCCTCGACAATGAGCAGTTCTTC; CDR3 protein: CASSPSGILDNEQFF
D gene: NA; J gene: TRBJ1-4; clone size: NA; V gene: TRBV10-1; CDR3 DNA: TGCGCCAGCAGTGAGAAGACGGGGCCAGGTGGTGAAAAACTGTTTTTT; CDR3 protein: CASSEKTGPGGEKLFF
D gene: NA; J gene: TRBJ1-3; clone size: NA; V gene: TRBV19; CDR3 DNA: TGTGCCAGTACTGGACAACTCTCTGGAAACACCATATATTTT; CDR3 protein: CASTGQLSGNTIYF
D gene: NA; J gene: TRBJ1-1; clone size: NA; V gene: TRBV11-3; CDR3 DNA: TGTGCCAGCAGTCAAAATAGCGGAACAGCTGGGGCTTTCTTT; CDR3 protein: CASSQNSGTAGAFF
D gene: NA; J gene: TRBJ2-7; clone size: NA; V gene: TRBV4-2; CDR3 DNA: TGTGCCAGCAGCCAAGATTTGTGGGATCTTTACCGGGGCGAGCAGTACTTC; CDR3 protein: CASSQDLWDLYRGEQYF
D gene: TRBD1; J gene: TRBJ1-3; clone size: NA; V gene: TRBV6-5; CDR3 DNA: TGTGCCAGCAGTTACGGACAGGGCTCTGGAAACACCATATATTTT; CDR3 protein: CASSYGQGSGNTIYF
D gene: TRBD1; J gene: TRBJ2-7; clone size: few; V gene: TRBV19; CDR3 DNA: TGTGCCAGTAGCAGAACAGGGACAGTAACTTCCTACGAGCAGTACTTC; CDR3 protein: CASSRTGTVTSYEQYF
D gene: NA; J gene: TRBJ1-4; clone size: NA; V gene: TRBV28; CDR3 DNA: TGTGCCAGCAGTTTAACGGGGGCGCCAACTAATGAAAAACTGTTTTTT; CDR3 protein: CASSLTGAPTNEKLFF
D gene: NA; J gene: TRBJ1-2; clone size: NA; V gene: TRBV28; CDR3 DNA: TGTGCCAGCAGTCCTTTCGGGGCAGACCGAAACTATGGCTACACCTTC; CDR3 protein: CASSPFGADRNYGYTF
D gene: NA; J gene: TRBJ1-6; clone size: NA; V gene: TRBV3-1/TRBV3-2; CDR3 DNA: TGTGCCAGCAGAAATGCATACTCCTATAATTCACCCCTCCACTTT; CDR3 protein: CASRNAYSYNSPLHF
D gene: TRBD1; J gene: TRBJ1-2; clone size: few; V gene: TRBV7-9; CDR3 DNA: TGTGCCAGCAGCTCACCGCGGGCAGGGGGTTCGGCTTACGATGGCTACACCTTC; CDR3 protein: CASSSPRAGGSAYDGYTF
D gene: NA; J gene: TRBJ1-2; clone size: NA; V gene: TRBV18; CDR3 DNA: TGTGCCAGCTCACCAGATGCCTATGGCTACACCTTC; CDR3 protein: CASSPDAYGYTF
D gene: NA; J gene: TRBJ1-1; clone size: NA; V gene: TRBV18; CDR3 DNA: TGTGCCAGCTCACCACAAAGTAGGGCGCCTACGAACACTGAAGCTTTCTTT; CDR3 protein: CASSPQSRAPTNTEAFF
D gene: NA; J gene: TRBJ1-5; clone size: NA; V gene: TRBV7-6; CDR3 DNA: TGTGCCAGCAGCCCGACAGTAAGCAATCAGCCCCAGCATTTT; CDR3 protein: CASSPTVSNQPQHF
D gene: NA; J gene: TRBJ1-2; clone size: NA; V gene: TRBV10-3; CDR3 DNA: TGTGCCATCAGTGAGGGGGAGCAGGGCTATGGCTACACCTTC; CDR3 protein: CAISEGEQGYGYTF
D gene: NA; J gene: TRBJ2-7; clone size: NA; V gene: TRBV19; CDR3 DNA: TGTGCCAGTAGCCGAGGGGGGGACTACGAGCAGTACTTC; CDR3 protein: CASSRGGDYEQYF
D gene: TRBD1; J gene: TRBJ1-2; clone size: NA; V gene: TRBV13; CDR3 DNA: TGTGCCAGCAGCTCCAGACAGGGGGCGAGGGGCTACACCTTC; CDR3 protein: CASSSRQGARGYTF
D gene: NA; J gene: TRBJ2-5; clone size: NA; V gene: TRBV11-2; CDR3 DNA: TGTGCCAGCACCCCAGGGGGGACACCGACCCAGTACTTC; CDR3 protein: CASTPGGTPTQYF
D gene: NA; J gene: TRBJ2-5; clone size: NA; V gene: TRBV12-3/TRBV12-4; CDR3 DNA: TGTGCCAGCAGTTTAGCAGGGCGAGAGACCCAGTACTTC; CDR3 protein: CASSLAGRETQYF
D gene: NA; J gene: TRBJ1-2; clone size: NA; V gene: TRBV5-1; CDR3 DNA: TGCGCCAGCAGCTTTGAGGGACGTAGCTATGGCTACACCTTC; CDR3 protein: CASSFEGRSYGYTF
D gene: NA; J gene: TRBJ1-5; clone size: NA; V gene: TRBV11-2; CDR3 DNA: TGTGCCAGCAGCTTAGGGGCGGCAGGGAATCAGCCCCAGCATTTT; CDR3 protein: CASSLGAAGNQPQHF
D gene: NA; J gene: TRBJ1-1; clone size: NA; V gene: TRBV5-5; CDR3 DNA: TGTGCCAGCAGCTTGCCGGGGACGAACACTGAAGCTTTCTTT; CDR3 protein: CASSLPGTNTEAFF
D gene: TRBD1; J gene: TRBJ2-7; clone size: NA; V gene: TRBV7-9; CDR3 DNA: TGTGCCAGCAGCCCCGTTGAGGACAGGGACTCCTACGAGCAGTACTTC; CDR3 protein: CASSPVEDRDSYEQYF
D gene: TRBD1; J gene: TRBJ2-7; clone size: NA; V gene: TRBV28; CDR3 DNA: TGTGCCAGCAGTTTATCGGACAGGGCCTACGAGCAGTACTTC; CDR3 protein: CASSLSDRAYEQYF
D gene: NA; J gene: TRBJ2-2; clone size: NA; V gene: TRBV29-1; CDR3 DNA: TGCAGCGCCCGCGTTACCGGGCCTAACACCGGGGAGCTGTTTTTT; CDR3 protein: CSARVTGPNTGELFF
D gene: NA; J gene: TRBJ2-3; clone size: once; V gene: TRBV19; CDR3 DNA: TGTGCCAGTAAAAACCTGGGAGATACGCAGTATTTT; CDR3 protein: CASKNLGDTQYF
D gene: NA; J gene: TRBJ2-3; clone size: NA; V gene: TRBV12-5; CDR3 DNA: TGTGCTAGTGGTTTGGCAGGGGGGAGCACAGATACGCAGTATTTT; CDR3 protein: CASGLAGGSTDTQYF
D gene: TRBD2; J gene: TRBJ2-5; clone size: NA; V gene: TRBV10-2; CDR3 DNA: TGCGCCAGCAGTGAATGGGAGGGTAGGGAGACCCAGTACTTC; CDR3 protein: CASSEWEGRETQYF
D gene: TRBD1; J gene: TRBJ2-6; clone size: NA; V gene: TRBV11-3; CDR3 DNA: TGTGCCAGCAGTTGGAGACAGGGGATCAACGTCCTGACTTTC; CDR3 protein: CASSWRQGINVLTF
D gene: TRBD1; J gene: TRBJ2-7; clone size: NA; V gene: TRBV5-1; CDR3 DNA: TGCGCCAGCAGCTTGCCCAGATTGAACCGGGACAGGATTTCGTTTTCCTACGAGCAGTACTTC; CDR3 protein: CASSLPRLNRDRISFSYEQYF
D gene: NA; J gene: TRBJ2-7; clone size: NA; V gene: TRBV5-1; CDR3 DNA: TGCGCCAGCAGCCGCACCCAGGGACGGTACGAGCAGTACTTC; CDR3 protein: CASSRTQGRYEQYF
D gene: TRBD2; J gene: TRBJ2-7; clone size: NA; V gene: TRBV7-2; CDR3 DNA: TGTGCCAGCAGCTTAGGGACTAGCATCTCGGAGCAGTACTTC; CDR3 protein: CASSLGTSISEQYF
D gene: TRBD2; J gene: TRBJ2-1; clone size: NA; V gene: TRBV6-2/TRBV6-3; CDR3 DNA: TGTGCCAGCAGTTATTACGAGGGAGGGGAGTCCTACAATGAGCAGTTCTTC; CDR3 protein: CASSYYEGGESYNEQFF
D gene: NA; J gene: TRBJ1-1; clone size: NA; V gene: TRBV7-3; CDR3 DNA: TGTGCCAGCAGCTTCCAGGGAGGGACTGAAGCTTTCTTT; CDR3 protein: CASSFQGGTEAFF
D gene: TRBD1; J gene: TRBJ2-2; clone size: once; V gene: TRBV4-2; CDR3 DNA: TGTGCCAGCAGCCAAGCGGACAGGGGGACCGGGGAGCTGTTTTTT; CDR3 protein: CASSQADRGTGELFF
D gene: NA; J gene: TRBJ2-5; clone size: once; V gene: TRBV4-1; CDR3 DNA: TGCGCCAGCAGCCAAATGATGACAGACCAAGAGACCCAGTACTTC; CDR3 protein: CASSQMMTDQETQYF